The text below deals with one T cell receptor (beta chain). What it recognizes is unknown. This entry belongs to a study of vaccination and CD4 T cells after COVID-19. In the study overall: The convalescents, six males and four females, included two who were Hispanic. Everyone enrolled got two doses of BNT162b2 or mRNA-1273 vaccine. The control cultures got either a CEFX pool, an HIV-1 Nef pool, or no peptide at all. Broader study findings: Convalescent patients saw a median about 85% of their reactive clones show up only after vaccination.

Sample treatment: approximately 9-day PBMC culture with coronavirus spike peptide pools or control peptides (ViraFEST assay). There are 14 residues in the CDR3. V was pared by 10 bases and J by 2 bases, with 7 bases of the junction left unmatched. CDR1 is MNHNS and CDR2 is SASEGT in the germline V gene. Sequencing of the DNA from cultured CD4+ T cells was carried out with the Oncomine TCR Beta short-read assay. TCRdb ran MiXCR on the PCR reads and lists one entry per CDR3 protein. The sample lists around 18,000 distinct CDR3 sequences, less than 75% occurring once. This clonotype originated in a human donor who had recovered from COVID-19. The sample comprised CD4+ T cells from blood, cultured in vitro. The chain is built from TRBV6-1 and TRBJ2-2; 7 bases are a match to TRBD1. The DNA of the CDR3 is TGTGCCACCCGAAGGGGGCCCAACACCGGGGAGCTGTTTTTT. It translates to CATRRGPNTGELFF.